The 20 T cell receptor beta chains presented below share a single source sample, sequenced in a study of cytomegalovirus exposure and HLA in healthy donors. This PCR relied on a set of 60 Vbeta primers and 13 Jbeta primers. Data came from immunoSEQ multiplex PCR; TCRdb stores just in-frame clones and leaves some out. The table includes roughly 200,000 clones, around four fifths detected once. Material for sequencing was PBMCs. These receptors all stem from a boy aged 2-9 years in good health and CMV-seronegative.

The CDR3 coding sequence is TGTGCCAGCAGCCGGGACAGTGATCAGCCCCAGCATTTT. Amino acid sequence: CASSRDSDQPQHF. The chain joins TRBV6-5 to TRBJ1-5; 7 nucleotides line up with TRBD1. Unmatched junction bases numbered 4, after V lost 6 bases and J lost 5 bases. The germline V gene encodes CDR1 MNHEY and CDR2 SVGAGI. This CDR3 spans 13 amino acids.

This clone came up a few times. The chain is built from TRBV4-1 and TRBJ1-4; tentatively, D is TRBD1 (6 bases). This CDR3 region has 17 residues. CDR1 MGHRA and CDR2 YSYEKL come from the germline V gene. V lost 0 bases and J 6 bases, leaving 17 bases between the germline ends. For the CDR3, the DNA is TGCGCCAGCAGCCAAGAAGAATTCAAGCCAGGGGATGAAAAACTGTTTTTT. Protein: CASSQEEFKPGDEKLFF.

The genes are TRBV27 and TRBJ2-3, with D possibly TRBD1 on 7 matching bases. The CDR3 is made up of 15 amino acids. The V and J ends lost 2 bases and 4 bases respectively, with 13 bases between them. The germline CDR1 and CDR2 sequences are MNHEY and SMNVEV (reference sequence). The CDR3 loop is CASSLLGRGADTQYF. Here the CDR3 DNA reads TGTGCCAGCAGTTTACTAGGCAGGGGGGCAGATACGCAGTATTTT.

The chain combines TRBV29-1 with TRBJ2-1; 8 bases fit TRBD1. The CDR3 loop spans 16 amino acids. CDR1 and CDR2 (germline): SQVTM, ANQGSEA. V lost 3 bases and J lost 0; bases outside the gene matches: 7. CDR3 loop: CSVEPGQGFSYNEQFF. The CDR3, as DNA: TGCAGCGTTGAGCCCGGACAGGGATTCTCCTACAATGAGCAGTTCTTC.

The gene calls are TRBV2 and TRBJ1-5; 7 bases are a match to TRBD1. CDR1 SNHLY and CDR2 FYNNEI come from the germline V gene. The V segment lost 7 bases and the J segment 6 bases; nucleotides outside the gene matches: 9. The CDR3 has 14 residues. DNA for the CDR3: TGTGCCAGCATGGAGGACAGGAACGTTCAGCCCCAGCATTTT. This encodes CASMEDRNVQPQHF.

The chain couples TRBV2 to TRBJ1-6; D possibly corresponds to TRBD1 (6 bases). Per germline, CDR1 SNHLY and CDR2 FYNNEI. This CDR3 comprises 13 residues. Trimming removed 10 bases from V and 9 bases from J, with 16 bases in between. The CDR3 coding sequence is TGTGCCAAACAGGGTTCCCCCAGTTCACCCCTCCACTTT. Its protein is CAKQGSPSSPLHF. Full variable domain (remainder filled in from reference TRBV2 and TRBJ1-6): EPEVTQTPSHQVTQMGQEVILRCVPISNHLYFYWYRQILGQKVEFLVSFYNNEISEKSEIFDDQFSVERPDGSNFTLKIRSTKLEDSAMYFCAKQGSPSSPLHFGNGTRLTVT.

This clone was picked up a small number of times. In DNA, the CDR3 is TGTGCCAGCAGAGAGCTAGCGGGTCCCTACGAGCAGTACTTC. As protein: CASRELAGPYEQYF. The chain uses TRBV6-5 and TRBJ2-7; TRBD2 matches at 8 bases. The CDR3 extends over 14 amino acids. The J segment lost 2 bases and the V segment lost 6 bases, leaving 6 bases of the junction unmatched. Germline V gives CDR1 MNHEY, CDR2 SVGAGI.

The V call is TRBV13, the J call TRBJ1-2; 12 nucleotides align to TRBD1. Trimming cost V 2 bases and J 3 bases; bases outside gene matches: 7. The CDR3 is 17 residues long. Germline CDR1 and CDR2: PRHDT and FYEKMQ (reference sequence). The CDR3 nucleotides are TGTGCCAGCAGCTTAAGTCCGGGACAGGGGGCGGACTATGGCTACACCTTC. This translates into CASSLSPGQGADYGYTF. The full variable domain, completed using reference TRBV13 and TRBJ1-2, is AAGVIQSPRHLIKEKRETATLKCYPIPRHDTVYWYQQGPGQDPQFLISFYEKMQSDKGSIPDRFSAQQFSDYHSELNMSSLELGDSALYFCASSLSPGQGADYGYTFGSGTRLTVV.

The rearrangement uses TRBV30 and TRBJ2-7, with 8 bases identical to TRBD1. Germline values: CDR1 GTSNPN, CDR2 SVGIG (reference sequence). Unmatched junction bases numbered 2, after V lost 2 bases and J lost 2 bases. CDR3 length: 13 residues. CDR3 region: CAWSRQGTYEQYF. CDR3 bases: TGTGCCTGGAGTCGACAGGGGACCTACGAGCAGTACTTC.

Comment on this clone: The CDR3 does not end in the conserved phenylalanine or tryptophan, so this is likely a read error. This CDR3 reads CASSPRRVDTEAFL. DNA for the CDR3: TGTGCCAGCAGCCCGAGGAGGGTGGACACTGAAGCTTTCCTT. The chain couples TRBV7-9 to TRBJ1-1; no clear D. The length of the CDR3 is 14 residues. V lost 5 bases to trimming and J lost 3 bases, with 13 bases between them. Germline V gene data show CDR1 as SEHNR and CDR2 as FQNEAQ (reference sequence).

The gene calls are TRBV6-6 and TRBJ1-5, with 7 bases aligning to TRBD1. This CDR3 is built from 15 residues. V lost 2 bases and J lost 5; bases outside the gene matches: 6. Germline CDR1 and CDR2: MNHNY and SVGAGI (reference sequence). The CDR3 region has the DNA TGTGCCAGCAGTTACGAGAACAGGGGCTATCAGCCCCAGCATTTT. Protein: CASSYENRGYQPQHF.

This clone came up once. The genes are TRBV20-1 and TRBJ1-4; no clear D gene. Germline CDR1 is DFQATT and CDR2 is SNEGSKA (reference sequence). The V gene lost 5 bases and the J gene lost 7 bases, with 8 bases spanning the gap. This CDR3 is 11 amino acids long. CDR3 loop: CSASRGEKLFF. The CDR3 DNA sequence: TGCAGTGCTTCACGGGGTGAAAAACTGTTTTTT.

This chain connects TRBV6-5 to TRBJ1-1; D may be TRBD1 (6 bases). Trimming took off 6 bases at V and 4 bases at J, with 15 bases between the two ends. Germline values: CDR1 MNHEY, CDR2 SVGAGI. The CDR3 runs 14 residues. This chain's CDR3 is CASRQIQGFTEAFF. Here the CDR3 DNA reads TGTGCCAGCAGACAGATACAGGGTTTCACTGAAGCTTTCTTT.

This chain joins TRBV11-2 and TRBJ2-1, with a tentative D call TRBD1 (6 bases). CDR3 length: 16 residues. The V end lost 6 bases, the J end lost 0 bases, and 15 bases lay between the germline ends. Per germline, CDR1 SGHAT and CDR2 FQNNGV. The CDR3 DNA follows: TGTGCCAGCAGTGACAGGTTTACCAGCTCCTACAATGAGCAGTTCTTC. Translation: CASSDRFTSSYNEQFF.

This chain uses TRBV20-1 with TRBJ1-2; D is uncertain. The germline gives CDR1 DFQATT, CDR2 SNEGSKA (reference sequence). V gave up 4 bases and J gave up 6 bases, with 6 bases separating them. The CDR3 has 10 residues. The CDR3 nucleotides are TGCAGTGCTACGGAGGATGGCTACACCTTC. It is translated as CSATEDGYTF.

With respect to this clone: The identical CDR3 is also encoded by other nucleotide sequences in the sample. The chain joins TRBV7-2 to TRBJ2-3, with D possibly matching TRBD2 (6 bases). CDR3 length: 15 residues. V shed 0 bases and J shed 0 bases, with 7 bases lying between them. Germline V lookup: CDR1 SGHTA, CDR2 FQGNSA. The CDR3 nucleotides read TGTGCCAGCAGCTTAGCGGGGACTAGCACAGATACGCAGTATTTT. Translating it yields CASSLAGTSTDTQYF.

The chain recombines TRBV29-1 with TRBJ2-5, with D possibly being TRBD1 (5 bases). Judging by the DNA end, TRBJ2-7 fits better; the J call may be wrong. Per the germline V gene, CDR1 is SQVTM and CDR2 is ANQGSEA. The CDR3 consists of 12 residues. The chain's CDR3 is CSVAGSSYEQYF. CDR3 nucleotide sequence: TGCAGCGTTGCAGGGTCCTCCTACGAGCAGTACTTC.

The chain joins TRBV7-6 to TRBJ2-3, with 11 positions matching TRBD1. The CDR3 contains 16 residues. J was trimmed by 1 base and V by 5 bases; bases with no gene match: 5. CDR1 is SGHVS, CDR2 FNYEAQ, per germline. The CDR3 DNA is TGTGCCAGCAGCGGACGGACAGGGGGCGGCACAGATACGCAGTATTTT. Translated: CASSGRTGGGTDTQYF.

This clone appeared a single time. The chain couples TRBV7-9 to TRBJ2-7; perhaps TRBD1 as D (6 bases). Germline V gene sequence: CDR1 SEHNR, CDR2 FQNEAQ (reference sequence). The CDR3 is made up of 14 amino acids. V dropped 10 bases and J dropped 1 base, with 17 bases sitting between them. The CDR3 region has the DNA TGTGCCACCGCCGATGGACAGAGGTCCTACGAGCAGTACTTC. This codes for CATADGQRSYEQYF.

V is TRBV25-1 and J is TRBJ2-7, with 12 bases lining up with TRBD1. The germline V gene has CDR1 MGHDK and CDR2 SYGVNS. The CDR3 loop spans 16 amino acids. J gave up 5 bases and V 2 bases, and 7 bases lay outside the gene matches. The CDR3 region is CASSETPGQGADEQYF. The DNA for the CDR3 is TGTGCCAGCAGTGAAACCCCGGGACAGGGGGCCGACGAGCAGTACTTC.